This T cell receptor (beta chain) was captured by sequencing in a study of immune evolution from preneoplasia to lung adenocarcinoma. Overall study results and limits: Later-stage lesions seemingly showed higher T cell density and diversity than normal lung.

Germline values: CDR1 SEHNR, CDR2 FQNEAQ (reference sequence). CDR3 length: 17 residues. V was pared by 4 bases and J by 3 bases, with 21 bases between. Repertoires were generated with immunoSEQ multiplex PCR, while TCRdb's copy carries only in-frame clones and drops some. The table records some 9,000 clones, nearly 80% of them present only once. With respect to this clone: Its specificity is not known.

The source material was FFPE lung adenocarcinoma in situ tissue. The sequence was collected from an older person with lung adenocarcinoma. This chain links TRBV7-9 with TRBJ1-1, with D perhaps TRBD1 (5 bases). The CDR3 DNA reads as TGTGCCAGCAGCTCACCCAGGGAACGCCTACTCCACACTGAAGCTTTCTTT. Amino acids: CASSSPRERLLHTEAFF.